The entry below gives a single T cell receptor beta chain sequence along with its context. The record originates from a study of blood T cell repertoires in COVID-19. Study overall: Donors in the United States, Italy and Spain gave samples during acute or convalescent COVID-19.

TCRdb's copy holds only in-frame clones and misses some; the assay was immunoSEQ multiplex PCR. The sample has roughly 200,000 clones, under 90% seen once. The germline CDR1 and CDR2 sequences are SGHTA and FQGNSA. Trimming stripped 5 bases from V and 1 base from J, with 11 bases between. The CDR3 contains 14 residues. Sequencing was performed on peripheral blood. The rearrangement uses TRBV7-2 and TRBJ1-1, with a tentative D call TRBD1 (5 bases). The source is a woman of 80 years or more with COVID-19, enrolled during active disease. CDR3 in amino acids: CASSPHGANTEAFF. CDR3 in DNA: TGTGCCAGCAGCCCCCATGGGGCGAACACTGAAGCTTTCTTT.